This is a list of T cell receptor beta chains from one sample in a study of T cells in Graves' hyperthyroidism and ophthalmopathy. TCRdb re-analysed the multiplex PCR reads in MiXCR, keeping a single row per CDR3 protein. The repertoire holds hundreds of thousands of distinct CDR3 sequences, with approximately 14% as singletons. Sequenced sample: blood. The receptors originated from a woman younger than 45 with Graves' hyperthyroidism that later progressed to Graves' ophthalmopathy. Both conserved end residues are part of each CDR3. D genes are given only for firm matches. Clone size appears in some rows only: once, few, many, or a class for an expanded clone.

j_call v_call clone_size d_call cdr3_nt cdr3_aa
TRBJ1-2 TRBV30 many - TGTGCCTGGAGTGAAACGGGGGCCTCAGGCTACACCTTC CAWSETGASGYTF
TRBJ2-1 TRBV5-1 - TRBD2 TGCGCCAGCAGCACGGCTAGCGGCGTCTCCTACAATGAGCAGTTCTTC CASSTASGVSYNEQFF
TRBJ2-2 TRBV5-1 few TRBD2 TGCGCCAGCAGCGGGTCTAGCGGGCACACCGGGGAGCTGTTTTTT CASSGSSGHTGELFF
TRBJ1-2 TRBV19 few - TGTGCCAGTAGCAGACAGGCCATCTATGGCTACACCTTC CASSRQAIYGYTF
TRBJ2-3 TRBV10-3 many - TGTGCCATCAAGGACTATGAGACAGATACGCAGTATTTT CAIKDYETDTQYF
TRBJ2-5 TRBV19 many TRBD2 TGTGCCAGTAGTTCCCCCGGGGGAGTAGCGGGAGTAGATGAGACCCAGTACTTC CASSSPGGVAGVDETQYF
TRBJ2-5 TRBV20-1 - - TGCAGTGCTAGAGATCTTAACAGGGTCCAAGAGACCCAGTACTTC CSARDLNRVQETQYF
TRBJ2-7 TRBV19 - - TGTGCCAGTAGTATACGGGCTTCTATCTACGAGCAGTACTTC CASSIRASIYEQYF
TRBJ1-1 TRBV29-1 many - TGCAGCGTTCAGGACTCCCGCACTGAAGCTTTCTTT CSVQDSRTEAFF
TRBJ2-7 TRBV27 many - TGTGCCAGCAGTACCGGACAGAACGAGCAGTACTTC CASSTGQNEQYF